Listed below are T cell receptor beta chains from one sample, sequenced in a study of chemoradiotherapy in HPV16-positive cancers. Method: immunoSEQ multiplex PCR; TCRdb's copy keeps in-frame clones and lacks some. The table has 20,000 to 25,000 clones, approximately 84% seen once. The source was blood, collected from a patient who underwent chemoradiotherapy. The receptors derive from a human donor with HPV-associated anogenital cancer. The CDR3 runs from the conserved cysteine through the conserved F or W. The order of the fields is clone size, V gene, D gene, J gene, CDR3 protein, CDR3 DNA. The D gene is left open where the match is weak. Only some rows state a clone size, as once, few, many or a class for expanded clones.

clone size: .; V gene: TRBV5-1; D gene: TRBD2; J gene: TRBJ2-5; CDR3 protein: CASSSGLAGYQETQYF; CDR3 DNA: TGCGCCAGCAGCTCAGGACTAGCGGGGTACCAAGAGACCCAGTACTTC
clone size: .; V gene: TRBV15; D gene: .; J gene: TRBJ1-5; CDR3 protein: CATSRDIGDQPQHF; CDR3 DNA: TGTGCCACCAGCAGAGATATTGGGGATCAGCCCCAGCATTTT
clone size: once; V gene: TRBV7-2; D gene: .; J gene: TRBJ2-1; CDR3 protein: CASSLTFHEQFF; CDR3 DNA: TGTGCCAGCAGCTTAACATTTCATGAGCAGTTCTTC
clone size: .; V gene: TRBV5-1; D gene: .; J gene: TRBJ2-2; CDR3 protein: CASSWSGTGNTGELFF; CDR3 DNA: TGCGCCAGCAGCTGGAGCGGGACAGGGAACACCGGGGAGCTGTTTTTT
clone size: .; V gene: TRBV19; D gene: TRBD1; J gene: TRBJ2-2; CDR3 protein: CASRDRGLNTGELFF; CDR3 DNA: TGTGCCAGTAGAGACAGGGGGTTAAACACCGGGGAGCTGTTTTTT
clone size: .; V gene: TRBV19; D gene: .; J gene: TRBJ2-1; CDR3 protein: CASSIGGGGPGYEQFF; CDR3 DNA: TGTGCCAGTAGTATAGGAGGGGGAGGGCCAGGTTATGAGCAGTTCTTC
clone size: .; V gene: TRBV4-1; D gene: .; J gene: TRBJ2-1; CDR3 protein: CASSPGASSYNEQFF; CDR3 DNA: TGCGCCAGCAGCCCTGGCGCTAGCTCCTACAATGAGCAGTTCTTC
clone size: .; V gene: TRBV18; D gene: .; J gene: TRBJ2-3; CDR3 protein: CASSPGNTDTQYF; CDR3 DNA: TGTGCCAGCTCACCAGGAAACACAGATACGCAGTATTTT
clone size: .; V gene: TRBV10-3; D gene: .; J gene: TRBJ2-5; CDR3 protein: CAISDQLAESGTQYF; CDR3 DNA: TGTGCCATCAGTGACCAATTAGCGGAAAGTGGGACCCAGTACTTC
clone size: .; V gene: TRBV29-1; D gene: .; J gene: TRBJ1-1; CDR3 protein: CSATTATGTEAFF; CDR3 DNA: TGCAGCGCTACTACAGCGACAGGTACTGAAGCTTTCTTT
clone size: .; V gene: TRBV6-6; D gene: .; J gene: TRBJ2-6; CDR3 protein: CASSYANRGANVLTF; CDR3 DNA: TGTGCCAGCAGTTACGCCAATAGGGGGGCCAACGTCCTGACTTTC
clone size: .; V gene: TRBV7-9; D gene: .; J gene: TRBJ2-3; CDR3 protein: CASSPQSSTDTQYF; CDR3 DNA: TGTGCCAGCAGCCCTCAGTCAAGCACAGATACGCAGTATTTT
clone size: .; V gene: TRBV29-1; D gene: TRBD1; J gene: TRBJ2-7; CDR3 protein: CSVQGQGAHEQYF; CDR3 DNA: TGCAGCGTTCAAGGACAGGGGGCCCACGAGCAGTACTTC
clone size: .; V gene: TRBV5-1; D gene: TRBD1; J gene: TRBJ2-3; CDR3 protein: CASSLGEGQGKDTQYF; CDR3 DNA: TGCGCCAGCAGCTTGGGCGAGGGACAGGGGAAAGATACGCAGTATTTT
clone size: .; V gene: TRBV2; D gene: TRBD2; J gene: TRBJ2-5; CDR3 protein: CASTEGTSAAETQYF; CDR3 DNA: TGTGCCAGCACCGAGGGGACTAGCGCTGCAGAGACCCAGTACTTC
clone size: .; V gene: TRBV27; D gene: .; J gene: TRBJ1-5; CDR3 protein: CASSEKHNQPQHF; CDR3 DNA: TGTGCCAGCAGTGAGAAACACAATCAGCCCCAGCATTTT